This note documents a single T cell receptor (beta chain) sequence. CDR1 SSHAT and CDR2 FNYEAQ come from the germline V gene (reference sequence). V was trimmed by 6 bases and J by 3 bases, leaving 8 bases between them. This CDR3 contains 12 residues. The sample comes from a study of OX40 agonist ivuxolimab in advanced cancers. Turning to the study itself: One patient with hepatocellular carcinoma and two with cutaneous melanoma, three in all, had partial responses.

Clones were read by immunoSEQ multiplex PCR, and TCRdb kept only the in-frame ones, dropping some. In the table there are around 64,000 clones, about four fifths of which are singletons. The chain has TRBV7-7 and TRBJ1-1; the D is unclear. This TCR derives from an adult with an advanced solid tumor such as melanoma, head and neck, liver or kidney cancer. The sequenced sample was CD4+ or CD8+ T cells sorted from blood, obtained in a trial of the OX40 agonist ivuxolimab. The CDR3 sequence is CASRLEDTEAFF. The CDR3 DNA sequence: TGTGCCAGCAGGTTGGAGGACACTGAAGCTTTCTTT.